A selection of T cell receptor beta chains follows, all from one sample in a study of CD8 T cells in ankylosing spondylitis. Using its own MiXCR run on the 5' RACE reads, TCRdb lists one record per CDR3 protein. Of around 140,000 distinct CDR3 sequences in the sample, about 15% were seen once. Sequencing used blood, either unsorted or a sorted T cell fraction (not recorded which). These receptors all come from a male donor with ankylosing spondylitis. Each CDR3 is given without its conserved first and last residue. Fields, in order: V gene, D gene, CDR3 length, J gene, CDR3 protein. The D gene is left open where the match is weak.

V: TRBV4-1
D: NA
length: 12
J: TRBJ1-5
CDR3: ASSPEVANQPQH

V: TRBV5-1
D: NA
length: 13
J: TRBJ2-5
CDR3: ASSPIGTGIETQY

V: TRBV27
D: TRBD1
length: 12
J: TRBJ2-2
CDR3: ASSRGRYTGELF

V: TRBV6-1
D: NA
length: 11
J: TRBJ2-7
CDR3: ASSRSDNYEQY

V: TRBV6-2/TRBV6-3
D: TRBD2
length: 14
J: TRBJ2-2
CDR3: ASRPASGGDTGELF

V: TRBV6-1
D: TRBD1
length: 14
J: TRBJ2-5
CDR3: ASRSPDRGVQETQY

V: TRBV25-1
D: NA
length: 13
J: TRBJ2-1
CDR3: ASSEWGGTHNEQF

V: TRBV27
D: NA
length: 13
J: TRBJ2-1
CDR3: ASSFQPTDYNEQF

V: TRBV27
D: NA
length: 13
J: TRBJ1-5
CDR3: ASSHQPGSNQPQH

V: TRBV4-2
D: TRBD2
length: 14
J: TRBJ2-7
CDR3: ASSRHSGTSDYEQY

V: TRBV9
D: NA
length: 13
J: TRBJ2-1
CDR3: ASSVGNSVGNEQF

V: TRBV29-1
D: TRBD2
length: 11
J: TRBJ2-3
CDR3: SVASGSTDTQY

V: TRBV5-6
D: NA
length: 11
J: TRBJ1-4
CDR3: ASSLSSATKLF

V: TRBV9
D: NA
length: 11
J: TRBJ2-3
CDR3: ASSGDFTDTQY

V: TRBV7-9
D: NA
length: 10
J: TRBJ1-1
CDR3: ASSLGAPEAF

V: TRBV4-3
D: NA
length: 14
J: TRBJ2-7
CDR3: ASSQVAQRYSYEQY

V: TRBV7-3
D: TRBD2
length: 15
J: TRBJ2-1
CDR3: ASSLGFGGRGYNVQF

V: TRBV27
D: TRBD2
length: 12
J: TRBJ2-1
CDR3: ASWPGLAYNEQF